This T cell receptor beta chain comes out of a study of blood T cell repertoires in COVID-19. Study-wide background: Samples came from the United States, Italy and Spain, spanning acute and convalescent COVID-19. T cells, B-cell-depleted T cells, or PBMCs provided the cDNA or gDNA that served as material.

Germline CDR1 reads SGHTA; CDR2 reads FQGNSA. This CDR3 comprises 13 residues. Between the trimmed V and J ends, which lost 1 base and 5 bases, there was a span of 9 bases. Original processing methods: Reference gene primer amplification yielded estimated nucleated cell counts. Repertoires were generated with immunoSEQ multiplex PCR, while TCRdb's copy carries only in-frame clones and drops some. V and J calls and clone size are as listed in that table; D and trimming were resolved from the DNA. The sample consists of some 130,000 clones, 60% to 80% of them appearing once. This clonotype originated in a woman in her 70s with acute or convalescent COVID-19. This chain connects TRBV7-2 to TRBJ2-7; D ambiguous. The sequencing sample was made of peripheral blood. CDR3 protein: CASSLVQANEQYF. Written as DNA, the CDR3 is TGTGCCAGCAGCTTAGTTCAAGCCAACGAGCAGTACTTC.